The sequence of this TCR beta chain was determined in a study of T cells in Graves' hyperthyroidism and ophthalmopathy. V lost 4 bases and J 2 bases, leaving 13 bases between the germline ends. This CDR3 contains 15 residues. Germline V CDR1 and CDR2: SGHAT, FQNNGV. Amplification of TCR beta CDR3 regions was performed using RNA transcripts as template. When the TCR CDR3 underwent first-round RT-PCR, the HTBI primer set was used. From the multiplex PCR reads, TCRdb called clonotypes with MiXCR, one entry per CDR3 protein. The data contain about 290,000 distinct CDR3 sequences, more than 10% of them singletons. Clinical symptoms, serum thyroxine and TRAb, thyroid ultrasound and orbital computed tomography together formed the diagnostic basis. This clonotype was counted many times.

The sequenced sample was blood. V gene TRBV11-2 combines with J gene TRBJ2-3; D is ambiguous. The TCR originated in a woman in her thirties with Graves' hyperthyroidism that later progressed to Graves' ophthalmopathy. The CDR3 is CASSSSGLTTDTQYF. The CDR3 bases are TGTGCCAGCAGCTCGTCCGGTCTCACCACAGATACGCAGTATTTT.